This passage covers 25 T cell receptor beta chains from one sample sequenced in a study of human T cells and chemical hapten exposure. The time point: pre-sensitization, week 0. Treatment noted: therapeutic diphenylcyclopropenone sensitization with weekly scalp DPC. TCRdb reprocessed the RACE reads via MiXCR and lists one record per CDR3 protein. The table has 380,000 or so distinct CDR3 sequences, 5.5% seen once. Sequencing was performed on whole blood, taken in connection with sensitization to the hapten diphenylcyclopropenone (DPC). These receptors were taken from a woman between 18 and 30 years old with alopecia areata. Some clones in this sample may be carry-over from other donors' samples.

This clonotype was seen repeatedly, ten times or more. The rearrangement joins TRBV6-6 to TRBJ1-1; weak D call: TRBD1 (5 bases). Trimming took 2 bases from V and 0 from J, leaving 10 bases between them. The length of the CDR3 is 15 residues. CDR1 and CDR2 from the germline V gene are MNHNY and SVGAGI (reference sequence). The CDR3 bases are TGTGCCAGCAGTTACGGGCGGGGGATGAACACTGAAGCTTTCTTT. Its protein product is CASSYGRGMNTEAFF.

This clonotype has just a few counts. The rearrangement uses TRBV18 and TRBJ1-3; D is unresolved. Trimming cost V 1 base and J 0 bases, with 10 bases left between them. The CDR3 totals 16 residues. Per germline, CDR1 KGHSH and CDR2 LQKENI. CDR3 sequence: CASSPQDGYSGNTIYF. The CDR3 nucleotides read TGTGCCAGCTCACCACAAGACGGCTACTCTGGAAACACCATATATTTT.

This CDR3 reads CASSRISGTAYYGYTF. The CDR3 DNA follows: TGTGCCAGTAGTCGTATCTCCGGGACAGCTTACTATGGCTACACCTTC. The rearrangement joins TRBV19 to TRBJ1-2, with 7 bases lining up with TRBD1. The CDR3 has 16 amino acids. V shed 5 bases, J shed 3 bases, and the junction held 12 bases outside the gene matches. CDR1 and CDR2 (germline): LNHDA, SQIVND (reference sequence).

As regards this clonotype: Being one base from a much bigger clone, this may be a read error. This sequence joins TRBV18 and TRBJ1-5; TRBD1 matches at 11 bases. The CDR3 contains 15 residues. V dropped 3 bases and J dropped 8; count of bases not matched to a gene: 6. Germline values: CDR1 KGHSH, CDR2 LQKENI. CDR3 bases: TGTGCCAGCTCACCCGGACAGGGGGCATCTAAGCCCCAGCATTTT. It specifies CASSPGQGASKPQHF.

The sample holds a few counts of this clonotype. CDR3 nucleotides: TGTGCCAGCAGTGACGTCAGCAGGAGTTCACCCCTCCACTTT. Its translation: CASSDVSRSSPLHF. The chain is built from TRBV2 and TRBJ1-6; D is unresolved. This CDR3 contains 14 residues. Germline V lookup: CDR1 SNHLY, CDR2 FYNNEI. V was cut by 3 bases and J by 9 bases, with 12 bases left in between.

This clonotype was found a few times. The J gene is TRBJ2-3, the V gene TRBV2; D uncertain. The germline V gene has CDR1 SNHLY and CDR2 FYNNEI. Trimming left V 4 bases short and J 4 bases short, with 12 bases between. The CDR3 extends over 14 amino acids. CDR3 coding DNA: TGTGCCAGCAGTGCCGTCCAAGGGTCAGATACGCAGTATTTT. It yields the protein CASSAVQGSDTQYF.

This clonotype was picked up a small number of times. The chain combines TRBV6-6 with TRBJ2-7, with 8 positions matching TRBD1. The trim removed 5 bases at V and 2 bases at J, leaving 2 bases unmatched. The germline V gene encodes CDR1 MNHNY and CDR2 SVGAGI (reference sequence). The length of the CDR3 is 13 residues. The DNA for the CDR3 is TGTGCCAGCAGTCACAGGGGGACCTACGAGCAGTACTTC. It yields the protein CASSHRGTYEQYF.

V is TRBV19 and J is TRBJ2-2; D perhaps matches TRBD1 (7 bases). With 4 bases removed from V and 4 bases from J, the gap between germline ends came to 16 bases. Germline CDR1 is LNHDA and CDR2 is SQIVND (reference sequence). The CDR3 consists of 16 residues. DNA for the CDR3: TGTGCCAGTAGTAACAGGGGTGGAGGGGGCACCGGGGAGCTGTTTTTT. This codes for CASSNRGGGGTGELFF.

This clonotype was counted many times. The chain joins TRBV25-1 to TRBJ2-1; the D gene is possibly TRBD2 (6 bases). This CDR3 contains 18 residues. The V gene's germline CDR1 is MGHDK and CDR2 SYGVNS. V was trimmed by 1 base and J by 0 bases, leaving 16 bases between them. CDR3 amino acids: CASSESGTPLSSYNEQFF. In DNA, the CDR3 is TGTGCCAGCAGTGAATCTGGGACTCCTCTTAGCTCCTACAATGAGCAGTTCTTC. The full variable domain, rest sourced from reference TRBV25-1 and TRBJ2-1, is EADIYQTPRYLVIGTGKKITLECSQTMGHDKMYWYQQDPGMELHLIHYSYGVNSTEKGDLSSESTVSRIRTEHFPLTLESARPSHTSQYLCASSESGTPLSSYNEQFFGPGTRLTVL.

This clonotype turned up a few times. This chain links TRBV7-9 with TRBJ1-1, with D possibly matching TRBD1 (6 bases). Per germline, CDR1 SEHNR and CDR2 FQNEAQ (reference sequence). The germline V and J ends were trimmed by 1 base and 7 bases, with 13 bases remaining between them. The CDR3 consists of 14 residues. CDR3 sequence (DNA): TGTGCCAGCAGCTTAGTCATCAGGGGAGATGAAGCTTTCTTT. Residues: CASSLVIRGDEAFF. The complete variable domain, with remaining parts taken from reference TRBV7-9 and TRBJ1-1, reads DTGVSQNPRHKITKRGQNVTFRCDPISEHNRLYWYRQTLGQGPEFLTYFQNEAQLEKSRLLSDRFSAERPKGSFSTLEIQRTEQGDSAMYLCASSLVIRGDEAFFGQGTRLTVV.

The chain links TRBV6-5 to TRBJ2-5; D not resolved. Trimming removed 5 bases from V and 4 bases from J, with 14 bases in between. Looked up from germline, CDR1 is MNHEY and CDR2 is SVGAGI. CDR3 length equals 14 residues. Here the CDR3 reads CASSPRHRGETQYF. The CDR3 DNA sequence: TGTGCCAGCAGTCCCAGACACCGTGGAGAGACCCAGTACTTC.

In DNA form, the CDR3 reads TGTGCCAGCAGTTACGGGCAGGGAAGGGGAGATACGCAGTATTTT. Its translation: CASSYGQGRGDTQYF. The chain uses TRBV6-5 and TRBJ2-3; tentatively, D is TRBD1 (5 bases). The CDR3 is 15 residues long. Trimming took off 2 bases at V and 5 bases at J, with 14 bases between the two ends. Germline CDR1 reads MNHEY; CDR2 reads SVGAGI.

This clonotype was seen at least ten times. The chain has TRBV11-2 and TRBJ1-5, with D perhaps matching TRBD1 (5 bases). The CDR3 sequence is 15 residues long. The V gene lost 3 bases and the J gene lost 9 bases, with 18 bases spanning the gap. CDR1 is SGHAT, CDR2 FQNNGV, per germline. The CDR3 loop reads CASSFSGYRRGPQHF. The DNA for the CDR3 is TGTGCCAGCAGCTTTTCAGGGTATAGGCGGGGGCCCCAGCATTTT.

This clonotype was seen many times. This chain joins TRBV28 and TRBJ1-1; D unclear. Germline CDR1 is MDHEN and CDR2 is SYDVKM. CDR3 length: 16 amino acids. The V end lost 6 bases, the J end lost 3 bases, and 20 bases lay between the germline ends. This CDR3 is CASSPFRPPRDTEAFF. The CDR3 bases are TGTGCCAGCAGCCCTTTCCGACCTCCCCGTGACACTGAAGCTTTCTTT. Filled out from reference TRBV28 and TRBJ1-1, the complete variable domain reads DVKVTQSSRYLVKRTGEKVFLECVQDMDHENMFWYRQDPGLGLRLIYFSYDVKMKEKGDIPEGYSVSREKKERFSLILESASTNQTSMYLCASSPFRPPRDTEAFFGQGTRLTVV.

This clonotype was seen a few times. The V and J genes are TRBV5-5 and TRBJ1-6; the match to TRBD1 covers 8 bases. After removal of 1 base from V and 10 bases from J, the junction contained 7 bases not matched to a gene. This CDR3 contains 15 residues. The germline V gene has CDR1 SGHKS and CDR2 YYEKEE (reference sequence). The CDR3 nucleotides are TGTGCCAGCAGCTTGAGACAGGGGTCAGGATCACCCCTCCACTTT. Translation: CASSLRQGSGSPLHF.

The rearrangement uses TRBV2 and TRBJ1-3; D ambiguous. Trimming removed 1 base from V and 0 bases from J, with 4 bases in between. Germline lookup yields CDR1 SNHLY and CDR2 FYNNEI. The CDR3 is made up of 14 amino acids. CDR3 in amino acids: CASSEEGSGNTIYF. The DNA of the CDR3 is TGTGCCAGCAGTGAAGAGGGCTCTGGAAACACCATATATTTT.

This clonotype was recorded a few times. The chain links TRBV19 to TRBJ2-2, with TRBD2 matching over 13 bases. Trimming cost V 7 bases and J 6 bases; bases outside gene matches: 5. The CDR3 is made up of 15 amino acids. Germline CDR1 and CDR2: LNHDA and SQIVND (reference sequence). The CDR3 region has the DNA TGTGCCAGTACTCGGACTAGCGGGGGTTCCGGGGAGCTGTTTTTT. Encoded protein: CASTRTSGGSGELFF. Complete variable domain (other parts from reference TRBV19 and TRBJ2-2): DGGITQSPKYLFRKEGQNVTLSCEQNLNHDAMYWYRQDPGQGLRLIYYSQIVNDFQKGDIAEGYSVSREKKESFPLTVTSAQKNPTAFYLCASTRTSGGSGELFFGEGSRLTVL.

The rearrangement uses TRBV20-1 and TRBJ2-3; TRBD2 agrees at 9 bases. Germline V gene data show CDR1 as DFQATT and CDR2 as SNEGSKA (reference sequence). The length of the CDR3 is 16 residues. The V and J ends lost 6 bases and 7 bases, in that order; junction bases with no gene match: 17. CDR3 in DNA: TGCAGTGCAGCCCTAGCGGGGCCCCTAGGAAAGAATACGCAGTATTTT. Translation: CSAALAGPLGKNTQYF.

This clonotype was seen many times. V and J are TRBV20-1 and TRBJ1-3, with D possibly being TRBD1 (5 bases). Germline loops: CDR1 DFQATT, CDR2 SNEGSKA (reference sequence). The CDR3 has 15 residues. The V gene lost 2 bases and the J gene lost 2 bases, with 13 bases spanning the gap. The CDR3 sequence: CSARLNAGAGNTIYF. CDR3 in DNA: TGCAGTGCTAGACTGAACGCGGGGGCTGGAAACACCATATATTTT.

In this sample, this clonotype turned up a few times. V usage is TRBV7-2 and J usage is TRBJ2-1, with TRBD2 as a possible D gene (5 bases). Germline-derived CDR1 and CDR2 are SGHTA and FQGNSA. V was cut by 2 bases and J by 9 bases, with 17 bases left in between. CDR3 length equals 15 residues. In DNA, the CDR3 is TGTGCCAGCAGCTTATTCGGTCCAGGACTGGGTGAGCAGTTCTTC. Residues: CASSLFGPGLGEQFF.

This clonotype was found a few times. CDR3 region: CASRPRDYLSYEQYF. In DNA form, the CDR3 reads TGTGCCAGCAGACCCCGGGACTATCTCTCCTACGAGCAGTACTTC. The V gene is TRBV6-5, the J gene TRBJ2-7; 7 positions agree with TRBD2. The CDR3 contains 15 residues. Germline V lookup: CDR1 MNHEY, CDR2 SVGAGI. After removal of 6 bases from V and 0 bases from J, the junction contained 8 bases not matched to a gene.

Many counts were recorded for this clonotype. This chain links TRBV2 with TRBJ2-2; 10 bases match TRBD1. Germline V gene lookup returns CDR1 SNHLY and CDR2 FYNNEI. The trim removed 4 bases at V and 0 bases at J, leaving 2 bases unmatched. The CDR3 consists of 16 residues. This CDR3 reads CASSGQGAANTGELFF. The CDR3, as DNA: TGTGCCAGCAGTGGACAGGGGGCCGCGAACACCGGGGAGCTGTTTTTT.

In its sample, this clonotype was seen a few times. The chain joins TRBV29-1 to TRBJ1-1; D ambiguous. Deletions cut 4 bases from V and 6 bases from J, with 9 bases between. CDR1 and CDR2 (germline): SQVTM, ANQGSEA. CDR3 length equals 11 residues. The CDR3 nucleotides read TGCAGCGTTGTTTTCCGGGCTGAAGCTTTCTTT. It codes for CSVVFRAEAFF.

This clonotype was picked up a small number of times. The chain joins TRBV24-1 to TRBJ2-3; TRBD2 matches 8 bases. The germline V gene encodes CDR1 KGHDR and CDR2 SFDVKD. The CDR3 loop spans 13 amino acids. Trimming at V came to 7 bases and at J to 5 bases, leaving 4 bases not matched to a gene. The CDR3 protein is CATSSLAEDTQYF. The CDR3 coding sequence is TGTGCCACCAGCTCACTAGCGGAAGATACGCAGTATTTT.

This clonotype was detected many times. V and J are TRBV12-3 or TRBV12-4 and TRBJ2-3; D possibly corresponds to TRBD2 (5 bases). The CDR3 is 15 residues long. The ends were cut back, 3 bases at V and 3 bases at J, with 13 bases in the middle. The CDR3 nucleotides read TGTGCCAGCAGTTTGGACGGACGGGGAACAGATACGCAGTATTTT. Translated, it gives CASSLDGRGTDTQYF.